This T cell receptor beta chain was identified during a study of spatial heterogeneity in lung cancer. Time point noted: blood at routine non-recurrence follow-up after resection. The CDR3 consists of 14 residues. V shed 5 bases and J shed 5 bases, with 10 bases lying between them. Germline loops: CDR1 SGHAT, CDR2 FQNNGV. One entry per CDR3 protein, called by TCRdb with MiXCR from the 5' RACE reads. The sample holds around 98,000 distinct CDR3 sequences, approximately 19% seen once. This specimen consisted of PBMCs, obtained at follow-up. This chain connects TRBV11-2 to TRBJ1-6, with D perhaps matching TRBD1 (5 bases). This TCR was sampled from a male donor with early-stage non-small cell lung cancer. The CDR3, as DNA: TGTGCCAGCAGCCAGGGACGGAATAATTCACCCCTCCACTTT. Amino acid sequence: CASSQGRNNSPLHF.